The rows below give T cell receptor beta chains drawn from one sample of a study of read filtering for tumor transcriptome and immune sequencing. TCRdb reprocessed the reads with MiXCR, giving one entry per CDR3 protein. The data hold 75,000 to 95,000 distinct CDR3 sequences, with 9% to 15% observed a single time. Material: a population of CD138-negative cells sorted from bone marrow. The origin of the receptors is a donor over 35 with multiple myeloma. The CDR3 runs from the conserved cysteine through the conserved F or W. A D gene is named only where the DNA matches it firmly. Only part of the rows carry a size: once, few, many, or a class if the clone is expanded.

D gene,V gene,clone size,J gene,CDR3 protein,CDR3 DNA
TRBD1,TRBV7-8,many,TRBJ2-1,CASSGDRGRWYNEQFF,TGTGCCAGCAGTGGAGACAGGGGAAGGTGGTACAATGAGCAGTTCTTC
.,TRBV18,many,TRBJ2-7,CASSPTGLGEQYF,TGTGCCAGCTCACCGACCGGGTTAGGCGAGCAGTACTTC
.,TRBV25-1,many,TRBJ2-7,CATGGRGSERYF,TGTGCCACTGGGGGCAGGGGCAGCGAGCGGTACTTC
.,TRBV12-3/TRBV12-4,many,TRBJ1-5,CASSLGADGNQPQHF,TGTGCCAGCAGTTTAGGGGCAGACGGCAATCAGCCCCAGCATTTT
TRBD2,TRBV5-1,.,TRBJ2-1,CARRGLAGSNEQFF,TGCGCCAGAAGGGGGCTAGCGGGGAGCAATGAGCAGTTCTTC
.,TRBV6-6,many,TRBJ2-7,CASSYSPGEQYF,TGTGCCAGCAGTTACAGTCCGGGCGAGCAGTACTTC
.,TRBV29-1,many,TRBJ2-3,CSAEPGGGRFTDTQYF,TGCAGCGCCGAACCGGGTGGGGGGCGGTTCACAGATACGCAGTATTTT
TRBD1,TRBV29-1,many,TRBJ1-5,CSVVAGGDQPQHF,TGCAGCGTTGTGGCAGGGGGGGATCAGCCCCAGCATTTT
.,TRBV19,many,TRBJ1-5,CASLGSNQPQHF,TGTGCCAGTCTGGGTAGCAATCAGCCCCAGCATTTT
.,TRBV9,.,TRBJ2-2,CASSVGGHPANTGELFF,TGTGCCAGCAGCGTAGGAGGACACCCTGCGAACACCGGGGAGCTGTTTTTT
TRBD1,TRBV27,many,TRBJ2-2,CASSRPRGQVTGELFF,TGTGCCAGCAGTCGCCCCAGGGGGCAGGTCACCGGGGAGCTGTTTTTT